This T cell receptor beta chain originates from a study of cytomegalovirus exposure and HLA in healthy donors. Researchers ran the PCR with 60 Vbeta and 13 Jbeta primers. TCRdb's copy holds only in-frame clones and misses some; the assay was immunoSEQ multiplex PCR. The ten most abundant clones cover less than 0.85% of a sample with 200,000 or so clones. Germline-derived CDR1 and CDR2 are LNHDA and SQIVND (reference sequence). The CDR3 length is 14 residues. Trimming cost V 5 bases and J 0 bases; bases outside gene matches: 2. As concerns this clone: Other DNA sequences in the sample encode the same CDR3.

This TCR was sampled from a boy aged 5 to 17 in good health and CMV-seronegative. The gene calls are TRBV19 and TRBJ1-2; 8 positions agree with TRBD1. The sequencing sample was made of PBMCs. CDR3 residues: CASSQQGANYGYTF. The CDR3 bases are TGTGCCAGTAGTCAACAGGGGGCTAACTATGGCTACACCTTC.